The 23 T cell receptor beta chains below were found in one sample sequenced in a study of neurological immune-mediated disorders. TCRdb recomputed calls from the 5' RACE reads with MiXCR, one row per CDR3 protein. The sample yields about 62,000 distinct CDR3 sequences, 3.5% to 4.5% seen once. Sequencing input: PBMCs. Receptors were obtained from a woman aged 45-60 years with multiple sclerosis.

The table lists this clonotype with many counts. The genes are TRBV30 and TRBJ2-1; D unresolved. CDR1 GTSNPN and CDR2 SVGIG come from the germline V gene (reference sequence). The CDR3 runs 14 residues. Trimming pared 7 bases from V and 4 bases from J, leaving 17 bases between. Written as DNA, the CDR3 is TGTGCCTATACAAGGGCGACCCCTTACAATGAGCAGTTCTTC. It yields the protein CAYTRATPYNEQFF.

Turning to this clonotype: Given the absence of the conserved phenylalanine or tryptophan at the CDR3 end, a read error is likely. The genes are TRBV12-3 or TRBV12-4 and TRBJ1-2, with D perhaps matching TRBD1 (5 bases). This CDR3 is built from 12 residues. V shed 7 bases and J shed 8 bases, with 14 bases lying between them. The CDR3 bases are TGTGCCAGCACCTCGAACGACAGAGGCTACACCAAC. As protein: CASTSNDRGYTN.

This clonotype has at least ten counts. V is TRBV12-3 or TRBV12-4 and J is TRBJ2-2, with a weak D call TRBD2 (6 bases). The CDR3 is 15 amino acids. Trimming cost V 3 bases and J 6 bases, with 14 bases left between them. The CDR3 bases are TGTGCCAGCAGTTTTGGCGGGAAGAGGGCCGGGGAGCTGTTTTTT. The encoded protein is CASSFGGKRAGELFF.

Many counts were recorded for this clonotype. The chain joins TRBV20-1 to TRBJ2-3, with 7 bases aligning to TRBD1. CDR1 DFQATT and CDR2 SNEGSKA come from the germline V gene (reference sequence). The CDR3 totals 14 residues. The junction had 6 bases not matched to a gene; V was cut back by 6 bases and J by 0 bases. The CDR3, as DNA: TGCAGTGCATACAGGGGATCTAGCACAGATACGCAGTATTTT. This translates into CSAYRGSSTDTQYF.

This clonotype was seen repeatedly, ten times or more. This chain links TRBV7-2 with TRBJ2-3, with D unclear. This CDR3 spans 15 amino acids. V lost 4 bases to trimming and J lost 2 bases, with 13 bases between them. CDR1 and CDR2 (germline): SGHTA, FQGNSA. The CDR3 here is CASSSSWHPTDTQYF. The CDR3 DNA is TGTGCCAGCAGCTCCTCGTGGCACCCCACAGATACGCAGTATTTT.

This clonotype was observed many times. V usage is TRBV20-1 and J usage is TRBJ2-1; 13 bases are shared with TRBD2. CDR3 length equals 15 residues. V was clipped by 4 bases and J by 4 bases; unmatched bases: 4. In germline, CDR1 is DFQATT, CDR2 SNEGSKA (reference sequence). This chain's CDR3 is CSATSGLAGYNEQFF. The DNA for the CDR3 is TGCAGTGCTACCTCGGGACTAGCGGGGTACAATGAGCAGTTCTTC.

This clonotype was picked up many times. This chain connects TRBV10-3 to TRBJ1-3; no definite D call. The CDR3 covers 15 residues. Trimming cost V 4 bases and J 4 bases, with 14 bases left between them. CDR1 is ENHRY, CDR2 SYGVKD, per germline. The CDR3 reads CAISATGGGGNTIYF. CDR3 coding DNA: TGTGCCATCAGTGCCACCGGAGGAGGGGGAAACACCATATATTTT.

This clonotype appeared many times. This chain uses TRBV5-1 with TRBJ2-2, with D uncertain. This CDR3 region has 15 residues. V dropped 1 base and J dropped 0 bases, with 7 bases sitting between them. The germline gives CDR1 SGHRS, CDR2 YFSETQ. The CDR3 DNA is TGCGCCAGCAGCTTGACAGACGCGAACACCGGGGAGCTGTTTTTT. This codes for CASSLTDANTGELFF. Filled out from reference TRBV5-1 and TRBJ2-2, the complete variable domain reads KAGVTQTPRYLIKTRGQQVTLSCSPISGHRSVSWYQQTPGQGLQFLFEYFSETQRNKGNFPGRFSGRQFSNSRSEMNVSTLELGDSALYLCASSLTDANTGELFFGEGSRLTVL.

This clonotype was seen ten or more times. The genes are TRBV7-9 and TRBJ1-2, with D possibly matching TRBD1 (5 bases). The V gene's germline CDR1 is SEHNR and CDR2 FQNEAQ (reference sequence). The CDR3 loop spans 13 amino acids. The V gene lost 0 bases and the J gene lost 8 bases, with 10 bases spanning the gap. CDR3 nucleotides: TGTGCCAGCAGCTTAGCAGGGGCGAGCGGCTACACCTTC. Translating it yields CASSLAGASGYTF.

This clonotype was observed at least ten times. The chain recombines TRBV7-2 with TRBJ2-3, with TRBD2 as a possible D gene (7 bases). V was shortened by 4 bases and J by 2 bases, with 13 bases between the two germline ends. CDR3 length: 15 amino acids. The germline CDR1 and CDR2 sequences are SGHTA and FQGNSA. The CDR3 reads CASSYGGLFTDTQYF. CDR3 coding DNA: TGTGCCAGCAGCTACGGGGGGCTCTTCACAGATACGCAGTATTTT.

This clonotype was detected many times. The chain has TRBV3-1 and TRBJ2-6, with no clear D. The CDR3 spans 15 residues. V lost 2 bases to trimming and J lost 0 bases, with 5 bases between them. CDR1 is LGHDT, CDR2 YNNKEL, per germline (reference sequence). The CDR3 loop reads CASSQLASGANVLTF. CDR3 DNA: TGTGCCAGCAGCCAACTGGCCTCTGGGGCCAACGTCCTGACTTTC.

This clonotype was seen repeatedly, ten times or more. V and J are TRBV20-1 and TRBJ1-4, with unresolved D. The CDR3 is made up of 11 amino acids. The V end lost 4 bases, the J end lost 5 bases, and 5 bases lay between the germline ends. From germline, CDR1 is DFQATT and CDR2 SNEGSKA (reference sequence). In DNA, the CDR3 is TGCAGTGCTACCCAGAATGAAAAACTGTTTTTT. It encodes CSATQNEKLFF.

This clonotype was seen many times. This sequence joins TRBV30 and TRBJ1-6, with D unclear. Germline values: CDR1 GTSNPN, CDR2 SVGIG (reference sequence). Trimming took 3 bases from V and 9 from J, leaving 9 bases between them. The CDR3 is made up of 12 amino acids. The DNA of the CDR3 is TGTGCCTGGAGCCGCTCCAGTTCACCCCTCCACTTT. Translation: CAWSRSSSPLHF.

This clonotype was detected many times. This chain uses TRBV10-2 with TRBJ2-3; D gene unclear. The germline gives CDR1 WSHSY, CDR2 SAAADI. The V and J ends lost 3 bases and 0 bases respectively, with 13 bases between them. The CDR3 length is 16 residues. DNA for the CDR3: TGCGCCAGCAGTGAAGTTGCACCTTTTAGCACAGATACGCAGTATTTT. It encodes CASSEVAPFSTDTQYF.

Comments on this clonotype: This clone may be a read error of a much larger clone one base away. DNA for the CDR3: TGCAGCGCCACGGGAAAAATGAACACTGAAGCTTTCTTT. As protein: CSATGKMNTEAFF. V and J are TRBV29-1 and TRBJ1-1; D is unclear. Between the trimmed V and J ends, which lost 7 bases and 0 bases, there was a span of 12 bases. This CDR3 contains 13 residues. Germline CDR1 reads SQVTM; CDR2 reads ANQGSEA.

The sample holds a few counts of this clonotype. A junction end diverges from the germline sequence, so it may reflect a read error. The chain couples TRBV27 to TRBJ1-6; D not certain. CDR3 length: 14 amino acids. Germline lookup yields CDR1 MNHEY and CDR2 SMNVEV (reference sequence). The CDR3 nucleotides are TGTGCCAGCAGTTCCCGGGCCTTAAATTCACCCCTACACTTT. This encodes CASSSRALNSPLHF.

This clonotype came up many times. The rearrangement uses TRBV7-8 and TRBJ2-7; D may correspond to TRBD1 or TRBD2 (6 bases each). Per germline, CDR1 SGHVS and CDR2 FQNEAQ. The germline V and J ends were trimmed by 2 bases and 0 bases, with 17 bases remaining between them. The CDR3 sequence is 17 residues long. The CDR3, as DNA: TGTGCCAGCAGCTTAAGGGGGGTGGGGCAGAGCTCCTACGAGCAGTACTTC. Protein: CASSLRGVGQSSYEQYF.

This clonotype was detected many times. The gene calls are TRBV20-1 and TRBJ2-5; 7 positions match TRBD1. Germline-derived CDR1 and CDR2 are DFQATT and SNEGSKA (reference sequence). Unmatched junction bases numbered 7, after V lost 7 bases and J lost 2 bases. The CDR3 has 13 residues. This CDR3 is CSGMGTAQETQYF. The CDR3 DNA reads as TGCAGTGGGATGGGGACAGCACAAGAGACCCAGTACTTC.

In this sample, this clonotype turned up many times. This sequence joins TRBV6-2 or TRBV6-3 and TRBJ2-2; no clear D. The CDR3 sequence is 14 residues long. V was trimmed by 2 bases and J by 3 bases, leaving 7 bases between them. From germline, CDR1 is MNHEY and CDR2 SVGEGT. The CDR3 protein is CASSYRRDTGELFF. DNA of the CDR3: TGTGCCAGCAGTTACCGTAGGGACACCGGGGAGCTGTTTTTT.

In this sample, this clonotype turned up many times. The chain employs TRBV30 and TRBJ1-5, with 10 bases lining up with TRBD1. CDR1 is GTSNPN, CDR2 SVGIG, per germline (reference sequence). The J segment lost 5 bases and the V segment lost 3 bases, leaving 1 base of the junction unmatched. This CDR3 has 13 amino acids. The CDR3 DNA reads TGTGCCTGGAGCGGGACAGGGGATCAGCCCCAGCATTTT. It translates to CAWSGTGDQPQHF. The complete variable domain, with remaining parts taken from reference TRBV30 and TRBJ1-5, reads SQTIHQWPATLVQPVGSPLSLECTVEGTSNPNLYWYRQAAGRGLQLLFYSVGIGQISSEVPQNLSASRPQDRQFILSSKKLLLSDSGFYLCAWSGTGDQPQHFGDGTRLSIL.

At least ten counts were recorded for this clonotype. CDR3 bases: TGCAGCGTTGAAGGTCTAGCGGGAGACGGGGAGCTGTTTTTT. It is translated as CSVEGLAGDGELFF. The chain recombines TRBV29-1 with TRBJ2-2; 10 bases align to TRBD2. The germline V gene encodes CDR1 SQVTM and CDR2 ANQGSEA. This CDR3 contains 14 residues. The J segment lost 7 bases and the V segment lost 1 base, leaving 3 bases of the junction unmatched.

The sample holds many counts of this clonotype. The chain uses TRBV16 and TRBJ2-1, with D unclear. The V end was cut by 0 bases, the J end by 5 bases, with 5 bases between. In germline, CDR1 is KGHSY, CDR2 FQNENV. The CDR3 consists of 13 residues. The CDR3: CASSQSINNEQFF. CDR3 nucleotides: TGTGCCAGCAGCCAATCGATTAACAATGAGCAGTTCTTC.

The chain joins TRBV6-5 to TRBJ2-1; D gene ambiguous. Germline loops: CDR1 MNHEY, CDR2 SVGAGI. The V and J ends lost 0 bases and 6 bases respectively, with 9 bases between them. This CDR3 contains 14 residues. This CDR3 is CASSYSYSSNEQFF. The CDR3, as DNA: TGTGCCAGCAGTTACTCATACTCGAGCAATGAGCAGTTCTTC.